This T cell receptor (beta chain) was identified during a study of blood T cell repertoires in COVID-19. Germline trimming cut 2 bases from V and 2 bases from J; bases unmatched to any gene: 23. This CDR3 comprises 22 residues. Per the germline V gene, CDR1 is MNHNS and CDR2 is SASEGT. TCRdb's copy holds only in-frame clones and misses some; the assay was immunoSEQ multiplex PCR. The data contain roughly 150,000 clones, about nine tenths of them singletons. The clonotype originates from a young man with acute or convalescent COVID-19. The chain uses TRBV6-1 and TRBJ1-4; 7 bases map to TRBD1. Sequencing used peripheral blood. The CDR3 here is CASSETRKQGSSLRVTNEKLFF. The CDR3 region has the DNA TGTGCCAGCAGTGAAACGAGGAAACAGGGGTCGTCTTTAAGGGTTACTAATGAAAAACTGTTTTTT.